The 20 T cell receptor beta chains presented below share a single source sample, sequenced in a study of blood T cell repertoires in COVID-19. Repertoires were generated with immunoSEQ multiplex PCR, while TCRdb's copy carries only in-frame clones and drops some. The sample lists 250,000 to 300,000 clones; 85% to 90% were seen once. Input material: peripheral blood. The receptor set was obtained from a woman aged 25 to 39 with COVID-19, enrolled during active disease.

V is TRBV7-2 and J is TRBJ2-5; the match to TRBD1 covers 8 bases. The ends lost 3 bases at V and 3 bases at J; junction bases unmatched: 6. The CDR3 covers 15 residues. The V gene's germline CDR1 is SGHTA and CDR2 FQGNSA. The CDR3 DNA sequence: TGTGCCAGCAGCTTGCCGGGACAGGCTGAAGAGACCCAGTACTTC. Protein sequence: CASSLPGQAEETQYF.

V usage is TRBV10-3 and J usage is TRBJ2-7, with 13 bases that match TRBD2. Per the germline V gene, CDR1 is ENHRY and CDR2 is SYGVKD. The CDR3 spans 16 residues. V was clipped by 0 bases and J by 4 bases; unmatched bases: 3. The CDR3 coding sequence is TGTGCCATCAGTGAGTCTGGGACTAGCGGGGATTACGAGCAGTACTTC. Amino acid sequence: CAISESGTSGDYEQYF.

V usage is TRBV20-1 and J usage is TRBJ2-5, with D perhaps matching TRBD2 (5 bases). Trimming removed 3 bases at V and 2 bases at J, with 10 bases between. CDR3 size: 13 residues. Germline V CDR1 and CDR2: DFQATT, SNEGSKA (reference sequence). The chain's CDR3 is CSASSDFQETQYF. CDR3 sequence (DNA): TGCAGTGCTAGTTCGGACTTTCAAGAGACCCAGTACTTC.

This clone was seen once. J is TRBJ1-1 and V is TRBV5-6; TRBD1 matches 8 bases. The germline gives CDR1 SGHDT, CDR2 YYEEEE. The CDR3 has 17 residues. Trimming removed 2 bases from V and 0 bases from J; junction bases left unmatched: 9. CDR3 coding DNA: TGTGCCAGCAGCTTCCGGACAGGGATCCGCATGAACACTGAAGCTTTCTTT. It yields the protein CASSFRTGIRMNTEAFF.

The rearrangement uses TRBV25-1 and TRBJ2-3; TRBD1 matches 8 bases. The V gene's germline CDR1 is MGHDK and CDR2 SYGVNS. This CDR3 has 16 amino acids. J lost 1 base, V lost 0 bases, and 3 bases had no gene match. CDR3 bases: TGTGCCAGCAGTGAATACGGGACAGGCGGCACAGATACGCAGTATTTT. This encodes CASSEYGTGGTDTQYF.

The chain has TRBV24-1 and TRBJ2-3; 11 bases line up with TRBD1. The CDR3 has 18 amino acids. CDR1 is KGHDR, CDR2 SFDVKD, per germline. J gave up 2 bases and V 5 bases, and 11 bases lay outside the gene matches. The CDR3 reads CATSGGDRGNSITDTQYF. As DNA, the CDR3 is TGTGCCACCAGTGGGGGGGACAGGGGGAACTCCATCACAGATACGCAGTATTTT.

This sequence joins TRBV7-2 and TRBJ2-2, with TRBD1 matching 8 bases. Germline V gives CDR1 SGHTA, CDR2 FQGNSA. The ends lost 7 bases at V and 4 bases at J; junction bases unmatched: 11. The CDR3 spans 16 residues. CDR3 protein: CASIGTGDLSTGELFF. For the CDR3, the DNA is TGTGCCAGCATCGGGACAGGAGACCTTTCCACCGGGGAGCTGTTTTTT.

This clone was found many times. V is TRBV27 and J is TRBJ2-7; perhaps TRBD1 as D (6 bases). The germline gives CDR1 MNHEY, CDR2 SMNVEV (reference sequence). Trimming cost V 5 bases and J 4 bases, with 18 bases left between them. This CDR3 is 15 amino acids long. The CDR3: CASSLTRGIPYEQYF. The CDR3 DNA is TGTGCCAGCAGTCTTACCAGGGGTATCCCTTACGAGCAGTACTTC.

The chain links TRBV27 to TRBJ1-2, with TRBD1 matching 12 bases. Per the germline V gene, CDR1 is MNHEY and CDR2 is SMNVEV (reference sequence). V was pared by 4 bases and J by 1 base, with 4 bases of the junction left unmatched. The CDR3 is 16 residues long. The CDR3 here is CASSSRDRGLNYGYTF. CDR3 bases: TGTGCCAGCAGTTCCCGGGACAGGGGGCTTAACTATGGCTACACCTTC.

A word on this clone: The sample carries other DNA sequences with the same CDR3. CDR3 nucleotide sequence: TGTGCCAGCAGCGTCGGACAGCAAGAGACCCAGTACTTC. This gives the protein CASSVGQQETQYF. The chain combines TRBV9 with TRBJ2-5, with a possible D match to TRBD1 (6 bases). This CDR3 region has 13 residues. V gave up 2 bases and J gave up 2 bases, with 7 bases separating them. The germline V gene encodes CDR1 SGDLS and CDR2 YYNGEE.

The rearrangement links TRBV6-2 or TRBV6-3 to TRBJ2-3; D perhaps matches TRBD1 (6 bases). Trimming shortened V by 4 bases and J by 6 bases, and 8 bases separated the two germline ends. CDR1 is MNHEY, CDR2 SVGEGT, per germline. This CDR3 has 12 residues. In DNA form, the CDR3 reads TGTGCCAGCAGTTCGACAGGTGATACGCAGTATTTT. Protein product: CASSSTGDTQYF.

Worth noting for this clone: The junction does not match germline at one end; this may be a read error. The chain links TRBV7-8 to TRBJ2-3; TRBD2 agrees at 9 bases. The V gene's germline CDR1 is SGHVS and CDR2 FQNEAQ. The CDR3 totals 17 residues. The CDR3 here is CASSLVDIAGEEDTQYF. The CDR3 region has the DNA TGTGCTAGCAGCTTAGTAGACATAGCGGGAGAGGAAGATACGCAGTATTTT.

For this clone: Other DNA sequences in this sample translate to the same CDR3. The rearrangement joins TRBV7-2 to TRBJ1-2, with D possibly being TRBD1 (5 bases). The germline gives CDR1 SGHTA, CDR2 FQGNSA. Trimming removed 1 base from V and 2 bases from J, with 5 bases in between. This CDR3 spans 13 amino acids. CDR3: CASSLGQNYGYTF. CDR3 sequence (DNA): TGTGCCAGCAGCTTAGGACAGAACTATGGCTACACCTTC.

The chain links TRBV19 to TRBJ1-5; D gene ambiguous. Germline V gives CDR1 LNHDA, CDR2 SQIVND (reference sequence). V lost 3 bases and J 3 bases, leaving 3 bases between the germline ends. This CDR3 comprises 12 residues. CDR3 amino acids: CASSIYNQPQHF. CDR3 nucleotides: TGTGCCAGTAGTATTTACAATCAGCCCCAGCATTTT. The complete variable domain, with remaining parts taken from reference TRBV19 and TRBJ1-5, reads DGGITQSPKYLFRKEGQNVTLSCEQNLNHDAMYWYRQDPGQGLRLIYYSQIVNDFQKGDIAEGYSVSREKKESFPLTVTSAQKNPTAFYLCASSIYNQPQHFGDGTRLSIL.

V and J are TRBV28 and TRBJ2-1, with D maybe TRBD1 (6 bases). V was shortened by 4 bases and J by 5 bases, with 15 bases between the two germline ends. The CDR3 has 15 residues. CDR1 and CDR2 (germline): MDHEN, SYDVKM. This CDR3 is CASSSLPGQDNEQFF. The CDR3, as DNA: TGTGCCAGCAGTTCCTTGCCGGGACAAGACAATGAGCAGTTCTTC.

The DNA of the CDR3 is TGCAGCGTTCTTCCCGCGGCGGGAGGGGACCCGGAGTATCACACAGATACGCAGTATTTT. This gives the protein CSVLPAAGGDPEYHTDTQYF. The chain carries TRBV29-1 and TRBJ2-3, with TRBD2 matching over 9 bases. The length of the CDR3 is 20 residues. Germline lookup yields CDR1 SQVTM and CDR2 ANQGSEA. Trimming took 5 bases from V and 2 from J; bases not matched to a gene: 23.

The chain links TRBV7-9 to TRBJ1-1, with D hard to call. CDR1 is SEHNR and CDR2 is FQNEAQ in the germline V gene (reference sequence). The CDR3 has 12 residues. V lost 5 bases and J lost 7, with 11 bases in between. The CDR3 loop is CASSLAPGEAFF. CDR3 coding DNA: TGTGCCAGCAGCCTCGCACCGGGTGAAGCTTTCTTT.

This clone was detected only once. The chain uses TRBV11-2 and TRBJ1-1; no definite D call. The germline gives CDR1 SGHAT, CDR2 FQNNGV. The ends were cut back, 3 bases at V and 3 bases at J, with 14 bases in the middle. This CDR3 comprises 15 residues. The CDR3 sequence: CASSFDGKRDTEAFF. Here the CDR3 DNA reads TGTGCCAGCAGCTTTGACGGGAAAAGGGACACTGAAGCTTTCTTT.

Concerning this clone: Distinct nucleotide sequences in the sample also encode this CDR3. The V call is TRBV18, the J call TRBJ1-5; 8 bases align to TRBD1. Germline-derived CDR1 and CDR2 are KGHSH and LQKENI. Trimming took 2 bases from V and 6 from J; bases not matched to a gene: 3. The CDR3 sequence is 14 residues long. Written as DNA, the CDR3 is TGTGCCAGCTCACCAGGACAGGGAAGTCAGCCCCAGCATTTT. Translating gives CASSPGQGSQPQHF.

The rearrangement uses TRBV4-1 and TRBJ2-5, with 7 nucleotides matching TRBD2. This CDR3 contains 15 residues. In germline, CDR1 is MGHRA, CDR2 YSYEKL. V dropped 1 base and J dropped 3; count of bases not matched to a gene: 5. CDR3 in DNA: TGCGCCAGCAGCCAAGCTTTCGGGAGGAAAGAGACCCAGTACTTC. Protein product: CASSQAFGRKETQYF.